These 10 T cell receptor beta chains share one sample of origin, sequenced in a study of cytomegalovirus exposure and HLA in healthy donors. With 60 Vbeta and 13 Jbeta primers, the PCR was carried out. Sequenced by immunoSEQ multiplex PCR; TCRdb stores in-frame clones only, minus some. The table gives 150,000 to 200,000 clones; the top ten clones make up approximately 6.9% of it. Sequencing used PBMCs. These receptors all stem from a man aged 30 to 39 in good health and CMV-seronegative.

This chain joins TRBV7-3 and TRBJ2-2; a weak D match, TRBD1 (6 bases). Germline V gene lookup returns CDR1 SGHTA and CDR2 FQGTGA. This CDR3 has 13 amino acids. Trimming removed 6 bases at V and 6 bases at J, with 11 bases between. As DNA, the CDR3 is TGTGCCAGCAGATATGGGGGCTCCGGGGAGCTGTTTTTT. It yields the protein CASRYGGSGELFF.

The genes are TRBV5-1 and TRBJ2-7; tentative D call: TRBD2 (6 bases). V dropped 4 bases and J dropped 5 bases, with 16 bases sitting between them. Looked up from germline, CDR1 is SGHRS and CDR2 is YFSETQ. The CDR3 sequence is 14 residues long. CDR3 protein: CASSPGTPEDEQYF. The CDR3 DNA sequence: TGCGCCAGCAGCCCTGGGACTCCCGAGGACGAGCAGTACTTC.

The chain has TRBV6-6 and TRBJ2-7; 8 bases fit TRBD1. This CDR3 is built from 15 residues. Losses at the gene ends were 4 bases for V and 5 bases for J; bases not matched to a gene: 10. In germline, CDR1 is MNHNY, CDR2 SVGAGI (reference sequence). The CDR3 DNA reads TGTGCCAGCAGTTTGTCCGGGACAGGATCTCACGAGCAGTACTTC. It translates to CASSLSGTGSHEQYF.

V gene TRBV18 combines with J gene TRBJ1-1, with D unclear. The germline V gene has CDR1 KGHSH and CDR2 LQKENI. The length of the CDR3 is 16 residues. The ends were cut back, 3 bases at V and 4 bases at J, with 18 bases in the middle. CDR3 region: CASSPAPGVYSTEAFF. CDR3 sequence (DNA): TGTGCCAGCTCACCCGCCCCCGGAGTGTATTCCACTGAAGCTTTCTTT.

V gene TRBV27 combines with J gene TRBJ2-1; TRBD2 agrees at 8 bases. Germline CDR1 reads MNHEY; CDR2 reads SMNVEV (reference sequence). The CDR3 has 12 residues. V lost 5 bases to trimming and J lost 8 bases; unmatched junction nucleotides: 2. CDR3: CASSRGGDEQFF. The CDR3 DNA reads TGTGCCAGCAGTCGGGGGGGAGATGAGCAGTTCTTC.

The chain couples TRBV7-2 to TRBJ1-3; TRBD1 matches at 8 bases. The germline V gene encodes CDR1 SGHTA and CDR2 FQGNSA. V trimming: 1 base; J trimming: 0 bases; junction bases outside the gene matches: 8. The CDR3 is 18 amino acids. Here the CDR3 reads CASSLVGAGGFSGNTIYF. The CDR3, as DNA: TGTGCCAGCAGCTTAGTTGGGGCAGGGGGCTTCTCTGGAAACACCATATATTTT.

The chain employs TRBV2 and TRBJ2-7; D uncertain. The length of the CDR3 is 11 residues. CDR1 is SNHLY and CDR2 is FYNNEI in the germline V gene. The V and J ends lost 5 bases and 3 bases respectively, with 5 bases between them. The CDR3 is CASSHSYEQYF. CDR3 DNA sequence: TGTGCCAGCAGTCATAGCTACGAGCAGTACTTC.

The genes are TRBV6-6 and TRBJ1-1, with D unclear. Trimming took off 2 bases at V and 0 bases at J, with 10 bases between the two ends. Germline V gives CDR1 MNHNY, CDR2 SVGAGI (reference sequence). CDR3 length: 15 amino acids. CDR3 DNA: TGTGCCAGCAGTTACCGATTCCAGATGAACACTGAAGCTTTCTTT. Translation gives CASSYRFQMNTEAFF.

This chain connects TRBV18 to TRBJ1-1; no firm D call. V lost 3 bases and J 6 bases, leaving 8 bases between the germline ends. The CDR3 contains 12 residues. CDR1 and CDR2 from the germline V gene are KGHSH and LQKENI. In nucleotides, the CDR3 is TGTGCCAGCTCACCGCGGGGTCCTGAAGCTTTCTTT. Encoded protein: CASSPRGPEAFF. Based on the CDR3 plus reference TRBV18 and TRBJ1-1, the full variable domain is NAGVMQNPRHLVRRRGQEARLRCSPMKGHSHVYWYRQLPEEGLKFMVYLQKENIIDESGMPKERFSAEFPKEGPSILRIQQVVRGDSAAYFCASSPRGPEAFFGQGTRLTVV.

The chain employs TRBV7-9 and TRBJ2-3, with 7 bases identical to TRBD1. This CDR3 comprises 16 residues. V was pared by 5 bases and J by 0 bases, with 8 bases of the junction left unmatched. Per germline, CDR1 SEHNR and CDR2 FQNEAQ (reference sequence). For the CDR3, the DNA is TGTGCCAGCAGCCGCACAGGGGCAGGGAGCACAGATACGCAGTATTTT. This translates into CASSRTGAGSTDTQYF.